Listed below are T cell receptor beta chains from one sample, sequenced in a study of post-analysis software for immune sequencing data. TCRdb re-called the PCR reads with MiXCR, one entry per CDR3 protein. The sample records roughly 650,000 distinct CDR3 sequences, roughly three fifths being singletons. Sequencing input: blood. These TCRs come from a girl aged 2 to 9 with multiple sclerosis. The CDR3 runs from the conserved cysteine through the conserved F or W. Fields, in order: V gene, clone size, D gene, J gene, CDR3 protein, CDR3 DNA. A D gene is named only where the DNA matches it firmly. Not all rows give a size; the values are once, few, many and, for expanded clones, a class.

>TRBV25-1|NA|NA|TRBJ2-2
CASSFGARIGTGELFF
TGTGCCAGCAGTTTCGGGGCGCGGATTGGCACCGGGGAGCTGTTTTTT
>TRBV7-3|few|NA|TRBJ1-1
CASSLIGQNTEAFF
TGTGCCAGCAGCTTAATAGGGCAGAACACTGAAGCTTTCTTT
>TRBV27|NA|TRBD2|TRBJ2-1
CASSLVGSGRTYNEQFF
TGTGCCAGCAGTTTAGTGGGTAGCGGGAGAACCTACAATGAGCAGTTCTTC
>TRBV2|NA|NA|TRBJ2-7
CASSPRGREQYF
TGTGCCAGCAGTCCGCGGGGGCGGGAGCAGTACTTC
>TRBV5-1|NA|NA|TRBJ2-1
CASSFQGATGTEQFF
TGCGCCAGCAGCTTCCAAGGTGCTACAGGGACGGAGCAGTTCTTC
>TRBV11-2|NA|NA|TRBJ2-2
CASSLAPRGPTGTGELFF
TGTGCCAGCAGCTTAGCTCCCCGGGGGCCGACCGGCACCGGGGAGCTGTTTTTT
>TRBV12-3/TRBV12-4|NA|TRBD2|TRBJ2-1
CASSLGGGSFGNEQFF
TGTGCCAGCAGTTTAGGAGGCGGGAGTTTCGGCAATGAGCAGTTCTTC
>TRBV6-6|NA|TRBD1|TRBJ2-7
CASNPGTGAFYEQYF
TGTGCCAGCAACCCCGGGACAGGGGCCTTCTACGAGCAGTACTTC
>TRBV10-2|NA|NA|TRBJ2-1
CASSESKQNYNEQFF
TGCGCCAGCAGTGAGTCAAAACAGAACTACAATGAGCAGTTCTTC
>TRBV2|NA|TRBD2|TRBJ2-1
CASRASGRNSYNEQFF
TGTGCCAGCAGGGCTAGCGGGAGGAACTCCTACAATGAGCAGTTCTTC
>TRBV25-1|few|NA|TRBJ2-5
CASSEGRLQETQYF
TGTGCCAGCAGTGAGGGCAGGCTGCAAGAGACCCAGTACTTC
>TRBV11-2|once|NA|TRBJ1-1
CASSLDRTSPWAFF
TGTGCCAGCAGCTTAGATCGGACATCCCCCTGGGCTTTCTTT
>TRBV5-1|NA|TRBD2|TRBJ2-3
CASSLDSGTPDTQYF
TGCGCCAGCAGCTTGGATAGCGGGACCCCAGATACGCAGTATTTT
>TRBV20-1|NA|TRBD1|TRBJ1-1
CSARDRDRGHTEAFF
TGCAGTGCTAGAGACCGGGACAGGGGCCACACTGAAGCTTTCTTT
>TRBV20-1|NA|TRBD1|TRBJ1-1
CSAGGTGNTEAFF
TGCAGTGCTGGGGGGACAGGGAACACTGAAGCTTTCTTT
>TRBV20-1|NA|TRBD1|TRBJ1-2
CSARTGGDGYTF
TGCAGCGCCCGGACAGGGGGCGATGGCTACACCTTC
>TRBV29-1|NA|TRBD1|TRBJ1-2
CSVEFQDRDPPTF
TGCAGCGTTGAATTCCAGGACAGGGATCCGCCCACCTTC
>TRBV27|NA|NA|TRBJ1-1
CASSAAGNTEAFF
TGTGCCAGCAGTGCCGCCGGGAACACTGAAGCTTTCTTT
>TRBV4-3|NA|TRBD1|TRBJ1-2
CASSQELGTGYGYTF
TGCGCCAGCAGCCAAGAGTTGGGGACAGGGTATGGCTACACCTTC
>TRBV20-1|NA|NA|TRBJ1-1
CSAPGHLNTEAFF
TGCAGTGCCCCTGGACATCTGAACACTGAAGCTTTCTTT
>TRBV12-3/TRBV12-4|NA|NA|TRBJ2-4
CASSSTGAKTIQYF
TGTGCCAGCAGTTCAACCGGGGCCAAAACCATTCAGTACTTC
>TRBV12-3/TRBV12-4|NA|TRBD2|TRBJ2-3
CASSLNSGGSTDAQYF
TGTGCCAGCAGCCTTAATAGCGGGGGGAGCACAGATGCGCAGTATTTT
>TRBV5-1|once|TRBD1|TRBJ2-5
CASSYTGQGKETQYF
TGCGCCAGCAGCTATACGGGACAGGGTAAAGAGACCCAGTACTTC
>TRBV7-9|NA|TRBD1|TRBJ2-1
CASSSLWTGRSSYNEQFF
TGTGCCAGCAGCTCTCTATGGACAGGGCGAAGCTCCTACAATGAGCAGTTCTTC
>TRBV29-1|NA|TRBD1|TRBJ1-2
CSVEEGTGRYGYTF
TGCAGCGTTGAAGAAGGGACAGGGAGGTATGGCTACACCTTC
>TRBV20-1|NA|NA|TRBJ1-4
CSAEAVPKDEKLFF
TGCAGTGCTGAGGCCGTCCCCAAGGACGAAAAACTGTTTTTT
>TRBV7-9|NA|NA|TRBJ2-4
CASSLAEGTTGTKNIQYF
TGTGCCAGCAGCTTAGCGGAGGGGACGACAGGGACGAAAAACATTCAGTACTTC
>TRBV5-1|NA|NA|TRBJ2-3
CASSLDANSGPQYF
TGCGCCAGCAGCTTGGATGCGAATTCGGGTCCGCAGTATTTT
>TRBV7-9|NA|TRBD2|TRBJ2-1
CASSSTSGSDNEQFF
TGTGCCAGCAGCTCGACTAGCGGGAGCGACAATGAGCAGTTCTTC
>TRBV6-5|NA|TRBD2|TRBJ2-3
CASSYVPAGGPDTQYF
TGTGCCAGCAGTTACGTCCCAGCGGGGGGGCCAGATACGCAGTATTTT
>TRBV3-1|NA|NA|TRBJ1-2
CASSPMPQDFYGYTF
TGTGCCAGCAGCCCGATGCCACAGGACTTCTATGGCTACACCTTC
>TRBV29-1|NA|NA|TRBJ2-6
CSVVQSGANVLTF
TGCAGCGTTGTTCAATCTGGGGCCAACGTCCTGACTTTC
>TRBV4-3|NA|NA|TRBJ2-6
CASSLRTTPLLSSGANVLTF
TGCGCCAGCAGCCTTAGGACGACACCGCTTCTTTCATCTGGGGCCAACGTCCTGACTTTC
>TRBV7-9|few|NA|TRBJ2-7
CASSRDSYFDEQYF
TGTGCCAGCAGCCGGGACTCTTACTTCGACGAGCAGTACTTC
>TRBV3-1|NA|NA|TRBJ1-1
CASSPWTALNTEAFF
TGTGCCAGCAGCCCCTGGACAGCACTGAACACTGAAGCTTTCTTT
>TRBV5-1|NA|NA|TRBJ2-1
CASSLWWVTPRDRGNEQFF
TGCGCCAGCAGCTTGTGGTGGGTCACTCCCAGGGATAGGGGCAATGAGCAGTTCTTC
>TRBV5-1|few|NA|TRBJ1-1
CASSLWDGTNTEAFF
TGCGCCAGCAGCCTATGGGACGGGACGAACACTGAAGCTTTCTTT
>TRBV5-1|NA|TRBD2|TRBJ2-1
CASSSLGASGTQMLNEQFF
TGCGCCAGCAGCAGCCTAGGGGCTAGCGGGACCCAGATGTTAAATGAGCAGTTCTTC
>TRBV29-1|few|NA|TRBJ2-5
CSVRRTDEETQYF
TGCAGCGTTCGAAGGACTGACGAAGAGACCCAGTACTTC
>TRBV6-1|NA|TRBD1|TRBJ2-7
CASSEGDRGLSYEQYF
TGTGCCAGCAGTGAAGGGGACAGGGGGTTATCCTACGAGCAGTACTTC
>TRBV10-2|few|NA|TRBJ2-1
CASNLARGEQFF
TGCGCCAGCAATCTAGCTCGAGGCGAGCAGTTCTTC
>TRBV29-1|NA|NA|TRBJ2-1
CSVGSLTGFDNEQFF
TGCAGCGTCGGGAGCCTAACAGGGTTTGACAATGAGCAGTTCTTC
>TRBV4-1|once|TRBD2|TRBJ2-7
CASSQPGTSTYEQYF
TGCGCCAGCAGCCAACCCGGGACTAGTACCTACGAGCAGTACTTC
>TRBV6-6|NA|NA|TRBJ2-3
CASKPLMGAGTDTQYF
TGTGCCAGCAAACCCTTAATGGGGGCTGGCACAGATACGCAGTATTTT
>TRBV11-3|few|NA|TRBJ2-4
CASSLDASRLAKNIQYF
TGTGCCAGCAGCTTAGATGCGAGCCGGTTAGCCAAAAACATTCAGTACTTC
>TRBV5-1|NA|TRBD1|TRBJ2-4
CASSFGTADIQYF
TGCGCCAGCAGCTTCGGGACAGCGGACATTCAGTACTTC
>TRBV5-1|NA|NA|TRBJ2-1
CASSLENRSYNEQFF
TGTGCCAGCAGCTTGGAGAACAGGTCCTACAATGAGCAGTTCTTC
>TRBV12-3/TRBV12-4|NA|NA|TRBJ2-3
CASSLWVNTQYF
TGTGCCAGCAGTTTGTGGGTGAATACGCAGTATTTT
>TRBV9|NA|NA|TRBJ2-1
CASSAGDSGHEQFF
TGTGCCAGCAGCGCAGGCGACTCCGGCCATGAGCAGTTCTTC
>TRBV20-1|NA|NA|TRBJ2-3
CSAQRVGGFTDTQYF
TGCAGTGCCCAGCGGGTAGGGGGTTTCACAGATACGCAGTATTTT
>TRBV7-3|NA|TRBD2|TRBJ2-7
CASSLQGTSGPLGEQYF
TGTGCCAGCAGCTTGCAGGGGACTAGCGGGCCTTTGGGCGAGCAGTACTTC
>TRBV5-1|NA|NA|TRBJ2-7
CASSSISSYEQYF
TGCGCCAGCAGCTCCATTAGCTCCTACGAGCAGTACTTC
>TRBV20-1|NA|NA|TRBJ1-1
CSARMGQQNTEAFF
TGCAGTGCTAGAATGGGGCAGCAAAACACTGAAGCTTTCTTT